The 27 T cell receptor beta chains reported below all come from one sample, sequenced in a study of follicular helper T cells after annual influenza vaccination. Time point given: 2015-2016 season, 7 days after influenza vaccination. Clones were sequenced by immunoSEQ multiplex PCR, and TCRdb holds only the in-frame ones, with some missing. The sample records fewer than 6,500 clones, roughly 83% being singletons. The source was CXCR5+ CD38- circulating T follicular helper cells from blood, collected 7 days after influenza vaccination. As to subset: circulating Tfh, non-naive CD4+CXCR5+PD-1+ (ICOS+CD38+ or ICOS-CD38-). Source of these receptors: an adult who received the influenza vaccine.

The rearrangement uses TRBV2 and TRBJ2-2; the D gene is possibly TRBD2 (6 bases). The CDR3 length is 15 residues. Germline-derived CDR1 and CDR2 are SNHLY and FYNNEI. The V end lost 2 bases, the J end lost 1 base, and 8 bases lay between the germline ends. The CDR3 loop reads CASSEPAGNTGELFF. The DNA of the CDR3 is TGTGCCAGCAGTGAACCAGCGGGGAACACCGGGGAGCTGTTTTTT.

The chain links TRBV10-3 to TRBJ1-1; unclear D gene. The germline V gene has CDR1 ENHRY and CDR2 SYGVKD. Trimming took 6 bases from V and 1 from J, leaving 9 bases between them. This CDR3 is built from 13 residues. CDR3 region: CAIRIDGNTEAFF. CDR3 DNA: TGTGCCATCAGAATTGACGGGAACACTGAAGCTTTCTTT.

In DNA, the CDR3 is TGTGCCAGCAGCTCGGGACTAGATCGCTCCTACAATGAGCAGTTCTTC. Residues: CASSSGLDRSYNEQFF. The chain joins TRBV7-7 to TRBJ2-1; TRBD2 matches at 8 bases. The CDR3 is made up of 16 amino acids. Looked up from germline, CDR1 is SSHAT and CDR2 is FNYEAQ (reference sequence). The J segment lost 0 bases and the V segment lost 4 bases, leaving 5 bases of the junction unmatched.

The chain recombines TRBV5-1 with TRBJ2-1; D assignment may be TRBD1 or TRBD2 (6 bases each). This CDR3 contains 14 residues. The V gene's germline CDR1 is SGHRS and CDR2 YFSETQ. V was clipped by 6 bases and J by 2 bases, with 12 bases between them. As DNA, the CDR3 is TGCGCCAGCACCCTGGGGGGCCCCTACAATGAGCAGTTCTTC. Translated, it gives CASTLGGPYNEQFF. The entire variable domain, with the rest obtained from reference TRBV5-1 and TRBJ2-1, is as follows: KAGVTQTPRYLIKTRGQQVTLSCSPISGHRSVSWYQQTPGQGLQFLFEYFSETQRNKGNFPGRFSGRQFSNSRSEMNVSTLELGDSALYLCASTLGGPYNEQFFGPGTRLTVL.

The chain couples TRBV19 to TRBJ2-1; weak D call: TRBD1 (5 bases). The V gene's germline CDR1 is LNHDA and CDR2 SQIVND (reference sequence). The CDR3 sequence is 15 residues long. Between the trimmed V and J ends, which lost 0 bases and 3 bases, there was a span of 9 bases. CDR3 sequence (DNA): TGTGCCAGTAGTATAGAAGGGGAAAGCTACAATGAGCAGTTCTTC. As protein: CASSIEGESYNEQFF.

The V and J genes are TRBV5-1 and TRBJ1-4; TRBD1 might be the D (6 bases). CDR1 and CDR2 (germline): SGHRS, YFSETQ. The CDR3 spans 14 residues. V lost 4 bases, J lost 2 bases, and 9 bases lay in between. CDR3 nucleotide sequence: TGCGCCAGCAGCCTTACAGGGACTAATGAAAAACTGTTTTTT. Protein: CASSLTGTNEKLFF.

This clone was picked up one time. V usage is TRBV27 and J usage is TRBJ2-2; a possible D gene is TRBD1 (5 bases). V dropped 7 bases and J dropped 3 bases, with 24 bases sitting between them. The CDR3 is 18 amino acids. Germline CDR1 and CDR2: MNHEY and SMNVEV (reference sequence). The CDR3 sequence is CASTQGGDRLLYTGELFF. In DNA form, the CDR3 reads TGTGCCAGCACCCAGGGTGGCGACCGCCTACTTTACACCGGGGAGCTGTTTTTT.

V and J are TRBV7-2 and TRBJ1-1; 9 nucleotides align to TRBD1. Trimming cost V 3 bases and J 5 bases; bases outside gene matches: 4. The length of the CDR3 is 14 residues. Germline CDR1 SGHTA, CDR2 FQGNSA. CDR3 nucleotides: TGTGCCAGCAGCTTTTCGGACAGGGGAACTGAAGCTTTCTTT. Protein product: CASSFSDRGTEAFF. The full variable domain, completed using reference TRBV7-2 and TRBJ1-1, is GAGVSQSPSNKVTEKGKDVELRCDPISGHTALYWYRQSLGQGLEFLIYFQGNSAPDKSGLPSDRFSAERTGGSVSTLTIQRTQQEDSAVYLCASSFSDRGTEAFFGQGTRLTVV.

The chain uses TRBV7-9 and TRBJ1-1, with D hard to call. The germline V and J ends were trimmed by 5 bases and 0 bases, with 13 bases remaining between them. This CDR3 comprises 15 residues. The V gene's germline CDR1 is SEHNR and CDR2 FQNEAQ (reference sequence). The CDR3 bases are TGTGCCAGCAGCCGTATTAAGAGTATGAACACTGAAGCTTTCTTT. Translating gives CASSRIKSMNTEAFF.

CDR3 coding DNA: TGTGCCAGCAGCTTATTCAGGGCCCGGACTAGCGGGGGTAGCACAGATACGCAGTATTTT. Translated: CASSLFRARTSGGSTDTQYF. V gene TRBV7-6 combines with J gene TRBJ2-3; 13 bases map to TRBD2. CDR1 is SGHVS, CDR2 FNYEAQ, per germline. The junction had 11 bases not matched to a gene; V was cut back by 2 bases and J by 0 bases. This CDR3 comprises 20 residues.

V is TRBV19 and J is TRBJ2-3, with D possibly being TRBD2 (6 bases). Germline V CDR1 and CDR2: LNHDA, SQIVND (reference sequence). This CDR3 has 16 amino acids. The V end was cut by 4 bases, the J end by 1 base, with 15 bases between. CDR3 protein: CASSTLGGMGTDTQYF. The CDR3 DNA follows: TGTGCCAGTAGTACCCTCGGGGGAATGGGCACAGATACGCAGTATTTT.

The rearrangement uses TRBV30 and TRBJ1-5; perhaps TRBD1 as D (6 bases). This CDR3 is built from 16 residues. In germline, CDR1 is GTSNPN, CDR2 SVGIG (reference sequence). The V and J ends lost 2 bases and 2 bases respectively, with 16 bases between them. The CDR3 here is CAWSWGGADRNQPQHF. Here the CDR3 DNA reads TGTGCCTGGAGTTGGGGGGGGGCCGATCGCAATCAGCCCCAGCATTTT.

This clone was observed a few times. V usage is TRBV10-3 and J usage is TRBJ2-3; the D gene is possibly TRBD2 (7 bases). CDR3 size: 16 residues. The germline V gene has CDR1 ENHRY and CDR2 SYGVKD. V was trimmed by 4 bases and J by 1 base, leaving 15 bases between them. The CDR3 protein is CAISGRGEGGTDTQYF. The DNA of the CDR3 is TGTGCCATCAGTGGACGGGGGGAGGGGGGCACAGATACGCAGTATTTT.

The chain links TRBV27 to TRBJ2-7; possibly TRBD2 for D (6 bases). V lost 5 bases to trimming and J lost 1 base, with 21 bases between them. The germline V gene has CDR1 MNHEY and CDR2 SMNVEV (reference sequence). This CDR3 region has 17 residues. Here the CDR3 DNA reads TGTGCCAGCAGTCGGGGGTTTAGGGAGAGGCGATCCTACGAGCAGTACTTC. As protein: CASSRGFRERRSYEQYF.

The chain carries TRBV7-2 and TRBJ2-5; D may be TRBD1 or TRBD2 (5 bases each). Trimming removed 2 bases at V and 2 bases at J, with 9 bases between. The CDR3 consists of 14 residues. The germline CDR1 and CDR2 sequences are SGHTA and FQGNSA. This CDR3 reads CASSLTRGQETQYF. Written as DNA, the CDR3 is TGTGCCAGCAGCTTAACGAGGGGACAAGAGACCCAGTACTTC.

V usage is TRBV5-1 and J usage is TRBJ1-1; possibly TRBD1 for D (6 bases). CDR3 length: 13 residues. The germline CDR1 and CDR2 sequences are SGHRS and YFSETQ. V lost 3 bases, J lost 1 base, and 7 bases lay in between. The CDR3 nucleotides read TGCGCCAGCAGCTACAGGGAGAACACTGAAGCTTTCTTT. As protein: CASSYRENTEAFF.

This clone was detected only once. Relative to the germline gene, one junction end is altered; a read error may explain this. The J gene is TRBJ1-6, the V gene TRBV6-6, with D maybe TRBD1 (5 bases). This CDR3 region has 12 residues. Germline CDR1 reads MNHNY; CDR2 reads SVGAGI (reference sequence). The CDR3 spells CASSDEGPGGYF. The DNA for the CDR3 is TGTGCCAGCAGTGACGAGGGACCGGGTGGATACTTT.

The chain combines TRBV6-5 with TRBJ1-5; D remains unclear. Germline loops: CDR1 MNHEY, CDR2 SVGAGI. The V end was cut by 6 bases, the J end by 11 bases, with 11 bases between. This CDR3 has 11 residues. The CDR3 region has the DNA TGTGCCAGCAGCCTCGGTCGGGCCCAGCATTTT. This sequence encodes CASSLGRAQHF.

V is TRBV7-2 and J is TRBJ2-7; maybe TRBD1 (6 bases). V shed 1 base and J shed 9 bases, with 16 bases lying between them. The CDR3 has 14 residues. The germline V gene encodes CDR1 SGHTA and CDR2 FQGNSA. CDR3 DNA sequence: TGTGCCAGCAGCTTAGACTTCAACAGGGTAGGGCAGTACTTC. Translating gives CASSLDFNRVGQYF. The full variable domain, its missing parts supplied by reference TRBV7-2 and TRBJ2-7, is GAGVSQSPSNKVTEKGKDVELRCDPISGHTALYWYRQSLGQGLEFLIYFQGNSAPDKSGLPSDRFSAERTGGSVSTLTIQRTQQEDSAVYLCASSLDFNRVGQYFGPGTRLTVT.

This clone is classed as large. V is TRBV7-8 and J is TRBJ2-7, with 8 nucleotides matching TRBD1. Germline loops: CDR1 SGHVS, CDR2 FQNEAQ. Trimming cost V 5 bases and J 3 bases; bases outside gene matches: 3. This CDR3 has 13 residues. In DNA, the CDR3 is TGTGCCAGCAGCCGGGGGACAGGCTACGAGCAGTACTTC. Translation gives CASSRGTGYEQYF.

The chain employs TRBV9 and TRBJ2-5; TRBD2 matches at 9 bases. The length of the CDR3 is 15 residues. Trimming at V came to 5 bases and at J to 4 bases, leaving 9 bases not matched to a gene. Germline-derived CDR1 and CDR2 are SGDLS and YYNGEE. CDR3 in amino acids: CASSRGSGRAETQYF. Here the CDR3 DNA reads TGTGCCAGCAGTCGGGGTAGCGGGAGAGCAGAGACCCAGTACTTC.

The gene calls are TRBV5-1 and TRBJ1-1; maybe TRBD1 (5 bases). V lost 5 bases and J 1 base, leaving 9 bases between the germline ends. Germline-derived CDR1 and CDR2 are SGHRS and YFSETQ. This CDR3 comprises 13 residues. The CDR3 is CASREGENTEAFF. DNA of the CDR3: TGCGCCAGCAGGGAAGGGGAGAACACTGAAGCTTTCTTT.

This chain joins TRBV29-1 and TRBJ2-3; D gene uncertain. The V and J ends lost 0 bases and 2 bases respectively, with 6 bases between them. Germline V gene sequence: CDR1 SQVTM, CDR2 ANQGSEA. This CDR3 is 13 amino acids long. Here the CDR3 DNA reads TGCAGCGTTGAAGAAACAGCCACAGATACGCAGTATTTT. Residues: CSVEETATDTQYF.

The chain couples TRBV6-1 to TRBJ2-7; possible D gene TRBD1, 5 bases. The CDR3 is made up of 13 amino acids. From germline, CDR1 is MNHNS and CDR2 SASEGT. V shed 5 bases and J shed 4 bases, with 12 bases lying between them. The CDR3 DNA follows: TGTGCCAGCAGTCTCAGGGTAAGGTACGAGCAGTACTTC. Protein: CASSLRVRYEQYF.

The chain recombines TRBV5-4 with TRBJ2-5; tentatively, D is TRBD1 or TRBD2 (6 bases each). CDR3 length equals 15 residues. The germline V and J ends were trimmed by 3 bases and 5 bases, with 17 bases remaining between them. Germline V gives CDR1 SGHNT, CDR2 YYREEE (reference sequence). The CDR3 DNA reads TGTGCCAGCAGCTCACAGTCGGGGGCCGGGGAGACCCAGTACTTC. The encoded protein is CASSSQSGAGETQYF.

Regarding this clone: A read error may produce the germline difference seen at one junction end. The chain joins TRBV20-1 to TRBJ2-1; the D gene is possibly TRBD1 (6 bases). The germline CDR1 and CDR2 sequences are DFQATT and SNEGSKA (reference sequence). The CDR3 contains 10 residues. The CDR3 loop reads CRARGNEQFF. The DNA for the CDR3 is TGCAGGGCTAGGGGGAATGAGCAGTTCTTC.

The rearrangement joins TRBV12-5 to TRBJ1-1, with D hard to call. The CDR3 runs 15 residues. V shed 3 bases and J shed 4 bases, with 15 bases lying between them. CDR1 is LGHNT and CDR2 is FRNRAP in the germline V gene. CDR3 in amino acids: CASGFNSVDTTEAFF. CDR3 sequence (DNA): TGTGCTAGTGGTTTTAATTCGGTCGACACCACTGAAGCTTTCTTT.